This TCR beta chain was obtained from a study of CD8+CD57+ T cells in acquired aplastic anemia. This clonotype was observed at least ten times. It was patients with CD8+CD57+ cell expansion by flow cytometry who were chosen for sequencing. Patients had received no therapy at the time of blood sampling. Genomic DNA templated the TCR beta VDJ and CDR3 profiling. MiXCR was run by TCRdb on the reads, yielding one entry per CDR3 protein. The repertoire has around 430,000 distinct CDR3 sequences, less than 35% of them found once; the top ten carry around 0.82%. This sequence was found in a human donor with aplastic anemia. Sequencing used sorted CD4+, CD8+, or CD8+CD57+ T cells (not recorded which) from PBMCs.

The CDR3 protein is CSATPGDTEAFF. In DNA, the CDR3 is TGCAGTGCCACGCCAGGGGACACTGAAGCTTTCTTT. The chain employs TRBV20-1 and TRBJ1-1, with D maybe TRBD1 (6 bases). Per the germline V gene, CDR1 is DFQATT and CDR2 is SNEGSKA (reference sequence). Trimming removed 6 bases at V and 3 bases at J, with 11 bases between. This CDR3 spans 12 amino acids.